This TCR beta chain was observed in a study of blood T cell repertoires in COVID-19. Turning to the study itself: Sources were T cells, B-cell-depleted T cells, or PBMCs; the material itself was cDNA or gDNA.

Original methodology: How many nucleated cells were present was estimated from reference gene primer amplification. Assay used: immunoSEQ multiplex PCR; TCRdb lists only in-frame clones, some missing. Clonal size and the V and J genes are those of that table, whereas D and trimming came from the DNA. The sample lists about 370,000 clones; approximately 88% were seen once. The CDR3 is made up of 17 amino acids. V lost 2 bases to trimming and J lost 5 bases; unmatched junction nucleotides: 12. Per the germline V gene, CDR1 is SGHDN and CDR2 is FVKESK. This chain links TRBV14 with TRBJ2-5, with 9 bases that match TRBD1. Sequencing input: peripheral blood. The TCR comes from a woman in her twenties or thirties with COVID-19, enrolled during active disease. The CDR3 bases are TGTGCCAGCAGCCAAACCCCTTGGGACAGGGTCTGGGAGACCCAGTACTTC. It specifies CASSQTPWDRVWETQYF.